This T cell receptor (beta chain) originates from a study of T cells in Graves' hyperthyroidism and ophthalmopathy. Study background: Blood was drawn when the patient was first diagnosed and still untreated.

Amplification of TCR beta CDR3 regions was performed using RNA transcripts as template. In the first-round RT-PCR of the TCR CDR3, the HTBI primer set was used. Each CDR3 protein is one row after TCRdb ran MiXCR on the multiplex PCR reads. The sample contains approximately 630,000 distinct CDR3 sequences, 15% to 20% of which appear only once. Germline V CDR1 and CDR2: MDHEN, SYDVKM. The V gene end was trimmed by 5 bases and the J gene end by 6 bases; junction bases not matched to a gene: 9. CDR3 length: 14 residues. The study's findings and limits: Researchers report that a 13 V-J model separated ophthalmopathy from stable hyperthyroidism. The blood repertoire included most of the expanded thyroid clonotypes above 0.001.

This clonotype was recorded many times. Its target is not known. This TCR derives from a woman between 25 and 40 years old with Graves' hyperthyroidism. Sequencing was carried out using blood. The V gene is TRBV28, the J gene TRBJ2-7; 8 bases fit TRBD1. DNA for the CDR3: TGTGCCAGCAGTCCGACAGGGGAGTGGGTCGAGCAGTACTTC. This sequence encodes CASSPTGEWVEQYF.